Shown below are 25 T cell receptor beta chains from a single sample sequenced in a study of cytomegalovirus exposure and HLA in healthy donors. Only in-frame clones appear in the TCRdb table, and some are missing; sequencing was by immunoSEQ multiplex PCR. The table records 200,000 to 250,000 clones, 65% to 85% of them present only once. Sequenced sample: PBMCs. These receptors came from a woman between 25 and 40 years old in good health and CMV-seropositive.

This chain joins TRBV6-5 and TRBJ1-2; 9 nucleotides line up with TRBD1. After removal of 2 bases from V and 4 bases from J, the junction contained 5 bases not matched to a gene. The CDR3 loop spans 15 amino acids. The V gene's germline CDR1 is MNHEY and CDR2 SVGAGI. This chain's CDR3 is CASSYPDRGFYGYTF. The DNA of the CDR3 is TGTGCCAGCAGTTACCCGGACAGGGGCTTCTATGGCTACACCTTC.

The chain carries TRBV5-1 and TRBJ2-3; 8 bases are shared with TRBD1. Germline loops: CDR1 SGHRS, CDR2 YFSETQ. The CDR3 spans 15 residues. V lost 3 bases to trimming and J lost 1 base; unmatched junction nucleotides: 4. The CDR3 sequence is CASSSGTGGTDTQYF. CDR3 bases: TGCGCCAGCAGCTCAGGGACAGGAGGCACAGATACGCAGTATTTT.

Many counts were recorded for this clone. V gene TRBV2 combines with J gene TRBJ1-2; maybe TRBD1 (5 bases). This CDR3 is built from 15 residues. Trimming pared 1 base from V and 8 bases from J, leaving 17 bases between. Germline V gene sequence: CDR1 SNHLY, CDR2 FYNNEI. The CDR3 nucleotides read TGTGCCAGCAGTGAAGAGCTAGACAGAAGTGGCGGCTACACCTTC. It is translated as CASSEELDRSGGYTF.

The genes are TRBV20-1 and TRBJ2-6; D may correspond to TRBD1 or TRBD2 (5 bases each). CDR3 size: 11 residues. Germline-derived CDR1 and CDR2 are DFQATT and SNEGSKA (reference sequence). V was cut by 2 bases and J by 16 bases, with 12 bases left in between. The CDR3 sequence is CSARPSRELTF. In DNA, the CDR3 is TGCAGTGCTAGACCCTCCAGGGAGCTGACTTTC.

The chain employs TRBV19 and TRBJ1-1, with a weak D call TRBD1 (5 bases). Trimming removed 5 bases from V and 4 bases from J, with 11 bases in between. This CDR3 contains 13 residues. Germline V lookup: CDR1 LNHDA, CDR2 SQIVND (reference sequence). The CDR3 DNA follows: TGTGCCAGTAGTCCGTCAGGGCGCACTGAAGCTTTCTTT. Its protein is CASSPSGRTEAFF.

V and J are TRBV9 and TRBJ2-5, with D possibly being TRBD1 or TRBD2 (6 bases each). Trimming removed 0 bases at V and 3 bases at J, with 12 bases between. Germline V CDR1 and CDR2: SGDLS, YYNGEE. CDR3 length: 15 residues. This CDR3 is CASSVGGTPKETQYF. CDR3 coding DNA: TGTGCCAGCAGCGTAGGCGGGACACCCAAAGAGACCCAGTACTTC.

The sample holds one count of this clone. V gene TRBV30 combines with J gene TRBJ1-3, with D maybe TRBD1 (6 bases). Trimming removed 4 bases from V and 3 bases from J, with 10 bases in between. CDR1 GTSNPN and CDR2 SVGIG come from the germline V gene (reference sequence). This CDR3 has 13 residues. The CDR3 here is CAWIATGGNTIYF. The CDR3 DNA sequence: TGTGCCTGGATTGCGACAGGTGGAAACACCATATATTTT.

In its sample, this clone was seen once. This sequence joins TRBV4-2 and TRBJ1-2; D may be TRBD1 (6 bases). The CDR3 runs 16 residues. CDR1 LGHNA and CDR2 YNFKEQ come from the germline V gene. The V end lost 3 bases, the J end lost 7 bases, and 21 bases lay between the germline ends. CDR3 DNA: TGTGCCAGCAGCCAGGCGATCGGGGACATCAGTGGTGGCTACACCTTC. Protein product: CASSQAIGDISGGYTF.

The rearrangement joins TRBV30 to TRBJ1-2; D gene ambiguous. The CDR3 consists of 16 residues. Germline V gene data show CDR1 as GTSNPN and CDR2 as SVGIG (reference sequence). V lost 3 bases and J lost 4, with 21 bases in between. For the CDR3, the DNA is TGTGCCTGGAGACTAGCCCCGCTGGCCTCAAGCTATGGCTACACCTTC. It encodes CAWRLAPLASSYGYTF. Combining the CDR3 with reference TRBV30 and TRBJ1-2 gives the whole variable domain SQTIHQWPATLVQPVGSPLSLECTVEGTSNPNLYWYRQAAGRGLQLLFYSVGIGQISSEVPQNLSASRPQDRQFILSSKKLLLSDSGFYLCAWRLAPLASSYGYTFGSGTRLTVV.

This rearrangement joins TRBV11-2 to TRBJ2-7, with 11 nucleotides matching TRBD2. The CDR3 is made up of 17 amino acids. CDR1 and CDR2 from the germline V gene are SGHAT and FQNNGV. With 5 bases clipped from V and 2 bases from J, the junction kept 11 bases outside the gene matches. CDR3 sequence reads: CASSPLSGTSGAYEQYF. The DNA for the CDR3 is TGTGCCAGCAGCCCGCTCTCGGGGACTAGCGGTGCCTACGAGCAGTACTTC.

This clone appeared a single time. The chain recombines TRBV7-3 with TRBJ2-3; D uncertain. The germline V and J ends were trimmed by 5 bases and 1 base, with 7 bases remaining between them. Germline V gene sequence: CDR1 SGHTA, CDR2 FQGTGA. The CDR3 sequence is 13 residues long. The CDR3 sequence is CASSESRTDTQYF. The CDR3 DNA is TGTGCCAGCAGCGAGAGCCGCACAGATACGCAGTATTTT. The full variable domain, completed using reference TRBV7-3 and TRBJ2-3, is GAGVSQTPSNKVTEKGKYVELRCDPISGHTALYWYRQSLGQGPEFLIYFQGTGAADDSGLPNDRFFAVRPEGSVSTLKIQRTERGDSAVYLCASSESRTDTQYFGPGTRLTVL.

A few counts support this clone. V and J are TRBV6-5 and TRBJ1-3, with TRBD1 identical over 8 bases. From germline, CDR1 is MNHEY and CDR2 SVGAGI. CDR3 length equals 16 residues. V shed 0 bases and J 2 bases; nucleotides not matched to a gene: 3. The CDR3 region is CASSYSPDRAGNTIYF. For the CDR3, the DNA is TGTGCCAGCAGTTACTCCCCGGACAGGGCTGGAAACACCATATATTTT.

J is TRBJ2-7 and V is TRBV2; D gene unclear. The CDR3 has 14 residues. Germline CDR1 is SNHLY and CDR2 is FYNNEI. Trimming took off 8 bases at V and 4 bases at J, with 18 bases between the two ends. The chain's CDR3 is CASSSETNGYEQYF. As DNA, the CDR3 is TGTGCCAGCTCAAGCGAGACGAATGGGTACGAGCAGTACTTC.

The rearrangement links TRBV30 to TRBJ1-3; D ambiguous. V was pared by 3 bases and J by 0 bases, with 12 bases between. Germline values: CDR1 GTSNPN, CDR2 SVGIG (reference sequence). There are 15 residues in the CDR3. CDR3 sequence: CAWSVGPGSGNTIYF. The CDR3 DNA reads as TGTGCCTGGAGCGTCGGACCGGGCTCTGGAAACACCATATATTTT.

The genes are TRBV5-1 and TRBJ2-6; D is perhaps TRBD1 (6 bases). V lost 4 bases, J lost 2 bases, and 16 bases lay in between. Germline CDR1 and CDR2: SGHRS and YFSETQ. This CDR3 region has 17 residues. The chain's CDR3 is CASSLLPSGAGANVLTF. The CDR3 DNA follows: TGCGCCAGCAGCCTACTTCCTTCAGGGGCTGGGGCCAACGTCCTGACTTTC.

The gene calls are TRBV5-1 and TRBJ2-5, with TRBD2 matching over 15 bases. Germline CDR1 is SGHRS and CDR2 is YFSETQ. The CDR3 runs to 15 residues. J lost 5 bases, V lost 4 bases, and 3 bases had no gene match. As DNA, the CDR3 is TGCGCCAGCAGCCCGGGGACTAGCGGGGGGGAGACCCAGTACTTC. Amino acid sequence: CASSPGTSGGETQYF.

The gene calls are TRBV7-3 and TRBJ1-2; D is unresolved. CDR1 is SGHTA and CDR2 is FQGTGA in the germline V gene. The CDR3 has 15 residues. V was trimmed by 1 base and J by 4 bases, leaving 13 bases between them. In nucleotides, the CDR3 is TGTGCCAGCAGCTTAAGCCCGCGTGGTGGCTATGGCTACACCTTC. This sequence encodes CASSLSPRGGYGYTF.

In the case of this clone: Mismatch with germline at one junction end may stem from a read error. The V gene is TRBV25-1, the J gene TRBJ1-1; D is undetermined. Germline V gene sequence: CDR1 MGHDK, CDR2 SYGVNS. This CDR3 region has 14 residues. The CDR3 DNA sequence: TGTGCCAGCAATGAATCCGGTAGAGTGACTGAAGCTTTCTTT. Translating gives CASNESGRVTEAFF.

This clone occurred once. The J gene is TRBJ2-7, the V gene TRBV14; 10 nucleotides line up with TRBD2. Germline CDR1 and CDR2: SGHDN and FVKESK. This CDR3 has 20 amino acids. V was clipped by 0 bases and J by 1 base; unmatched bases: 15. The CDR3 DNA reads as TGTGCCAGCAGCCAAGAGATCGGGCCTAGCGGGAGTCAGAGGTCCTACGAGCAGTACTTC. Protein product: CASSQEIGPSGSQRSYEQYF.

The sample holds a few counts of this clone. J is TRBJ2-7 and V is TRBV25-1; no clear D. V was trimmed by 5 bases and J by 3 bases, leaving 5 bases between them. Germline CDR1 and CDR2: MGHDK and SYGVNS. The CDR3 runs to 11 residues. CDR3 protein: CASSKFYEQYF. The CDR3 coding sequence is TGTGCCAGCAGTAAGTTCTACGAGCAGTACTTC.

The chain has TRBV6-5 and TRBJ2-5, with a tentative D call TRBD1 (5 bases). CDR3 length: 14 amino acids. Germline V gene sequence: CDR1 MNHEY, CDR2 SVGAGI. Trimming stripped 4 bases from V and 4 bases from J, with 13 bases between. CDR3 amino acids: CASSLTTVRETQYF. In DNA, the CDR3 is TGTGCCAGCAGTTTGACGACAGTTCGAGAGACCCAGTACTTC.

This clone was picked up one time. This chain connects TRBV9 to TRBJ1-2; TRBD1 matches at 9 bases. The germline gives CDR1 SGDLS, CDR2 YYNGEE. CDR3 size: 15 residues. Trimming removed 3 bases from V and 7 bases from J; junction bases left unmatched: 10. The CDR3 protein is CASSAWTGEGSGYTF. CDR3 in DNA: TGTGCCAGCAGCGCCTGGACAGGGGAGGGGAGTGGCTACACCTTC.

The chain carries TRBV30 and TRBJ2-1, with D perhaps TRBD2 (5 bases). The CDR3 extends over 16 amino acids. The V gene's germline CDR1 is GTSNPN and CDR2 SVGIG (reference sequence). V lost 4 bases and J lost 0, with 16 bases in between. CDR3 in amino acids: CAWIEHGGSSYNEQFF. Here the CDR3 DNA reads TGTGCCTGGATCGAACACGGTGGGAGCTCCTACAATGAGCAGTTCTTC.

A single count supports this clone. The V call is TRBV7-8, the J call TRBJ1-4; unclear D gene. Trimming removed 1 base from V and 8 bases from J, with 8 bases in between. Germline CDR1 SGHVS, CDR2 FQNEAQ. This CDR3 contains 13 residues. CDR3: CASSLGAEEKLFF. CDR3 DNA sequence: TGTGCCAGCAGCTTAGGGGCAGAAGAAAAACTGTTTTTT. The full variable domain, with the rest looked up from reference TRBV7-8 and TRBJ1-4, is GAGVSQSPRYKVAKRGQDVALRCDPISGHVSLFWYQQALGQGPEFLTYFQNEAQLDKSGLPSDRFFAERPEGSVSTLKIQRTQQEDSAVYLCASSLGAEEKLFFGSGTQLSVL.

This clone showed up just a few times. This chain connects TRBV7-2 to TRBJ2-6; D is possibly TRBD1 or TRBD2 (5 bases each). V lost 5 bases to trimming and J lost 0 bases, with 20 bases between them. CDR3 size: 19 residues. Per germline, CDR1 SGHTA and CDR2 FQGNSA. The CDR3 reads CASSPRDRWSLSGANVLTF. The CDR3 coding sequence is TGTGCCAGCAGCCCCCGGGACCGCTGGTCCCTCTCTGGGGCCAACGTCCTGACTTTC.